This TCR beta chain was profiled in a study of blood T cell repertoires in COVID-19. Study context: Sample material is recorded as cDNA or gDNA derived from T cells, B-cell-depleted T cells, or PBMCs.

The cohort comprised adults aged roughly 18 to 95 years residing in some 24 US areas. Participants were placed into cohorts based on the clinical history they reported. The CDR3 length is 15 residues. V gave up 4 bases and J gave up 9 bases; unmatched junction bases: 6. CDR1 is KGHDR, CDR2 SFDVKD, per germline. Clones were read by immunoSEQ multiplex PCR, and TCRdb kept only the in-frame ones, dropping some. The table records roughly 350,000 clones, roughly 90% of them present only once. The specimen sequenced was PBMCs or T cells enriched from blood (not recorded which). This receptor was taken from a woman between 25 and 40 years old who had recovered from COVID-19. This chain connects TRBV24-1 to TRBJ2-1; TRBD2 matches 12 bases. Here the CDR3 DNA reads TGTGCCACCAGTGACCCCACTAGCGGGAGGTCTGAGCAGTTCTTC. Translating gives CATSDPTSGRSEQFF.